This T cell receptor (beta chain) was recovered during a study of cytomegalovirus exposure and HLA in healthy donors. Study results and caveats: Rarity characterized most TCR sequences, yet some public TCRs appeared in many donors. In vitro assays verified that a few CMV-associated chains recognized CMV antigens specifically.

Of note for this clone: What it binds is unknown.

Looked up from germline, CDR1 is SGHRS and CDR2 is YFSETQ. This CDR3 is 14 amino acids long. The junction had 8 bases not matched to a gene; V was cut back by 5 bases and J by 4 bases. Here immunoSEQ multiplex PCR was the method, and the copy in TCRdb shows in-frame clones only, minus some. Of roughly 350,000 clones detected, 86% appear once; the ten largest clones hold about 0.8%. The chain links TRBV5-1 to TRBJ2-7; 8 nucleotides line up with TRBD1. The source material was PBMCs. This receptor was obtained from a young woman in good health and CMV-seronegative. DNA for the CDR3: TGCGCCAGCAGTTTTGCAGGGGGCAGGTACGAGCAGTACTTC. Its translation: CASSFAGGRYEQYF.